This T cell receptor beta chain was sequenced for a study of siplizumab effects on memory and regulatory T cells. With V trimmed by 6 bases and J by 7 bases, 3 bases remained unmatched. CDR1 LGHNT and CDR2 FRNRAP come from the germline V gene. CDR3 length: 13 amino acids. Note on this clone: Its cognate antigen is unknown.

Study-wide findings and caveats: Mapping to unstimulated subsets was achieved for only a minor fraction of alloreactive clones.

The repertoire was sequenced with immunoSEQ multiplex PCR; TCRdb's copy has only in-frame clones and lacks some. The repertoire holds 90,000 to 120,000 clones, with 75% to 95% as singletons. The material sequenced was CD4+ T cells sorted from blood. This clonotype was sampled from a human donor in good health. Some clones in this sample may be carry-over from other donors' samples. J is TRBJ2-1 and V is TRBV12-5, with 10 bases fitting TRBD2. The DNA for the CDR3 is TGTGCTAGTGGCCTAGCGGGAGATAATGAGCAGTTCTTC. It yields the protein CASGLAGDNEQFF. The variable domain in full, completed from reference TRBV12-5 and TRBJ2-1, reads DARVTQTPRHKVTEMGQEVTMRCQPILGHNTVFWYRQTMMQGLELLAYFRNRAPLDDSGMPKDRFSAEMPDATLATLKIQPSEPRDSAVYFCASGLAGDNEQFFGPGTRLTVL.